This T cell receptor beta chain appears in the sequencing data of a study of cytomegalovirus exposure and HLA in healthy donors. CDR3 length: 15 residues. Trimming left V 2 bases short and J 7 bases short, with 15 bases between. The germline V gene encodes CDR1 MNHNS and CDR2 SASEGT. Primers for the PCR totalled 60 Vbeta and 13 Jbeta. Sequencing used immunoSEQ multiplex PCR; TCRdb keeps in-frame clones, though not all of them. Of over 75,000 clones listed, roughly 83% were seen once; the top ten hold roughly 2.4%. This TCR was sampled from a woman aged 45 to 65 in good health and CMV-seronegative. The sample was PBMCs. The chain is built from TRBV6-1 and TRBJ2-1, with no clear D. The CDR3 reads CASSEKVAASNEQFF. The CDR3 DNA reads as TGTGCCAGCAGTGAAAAAGTGGCGGCGTCAAATGAGCAGTTCTTC.